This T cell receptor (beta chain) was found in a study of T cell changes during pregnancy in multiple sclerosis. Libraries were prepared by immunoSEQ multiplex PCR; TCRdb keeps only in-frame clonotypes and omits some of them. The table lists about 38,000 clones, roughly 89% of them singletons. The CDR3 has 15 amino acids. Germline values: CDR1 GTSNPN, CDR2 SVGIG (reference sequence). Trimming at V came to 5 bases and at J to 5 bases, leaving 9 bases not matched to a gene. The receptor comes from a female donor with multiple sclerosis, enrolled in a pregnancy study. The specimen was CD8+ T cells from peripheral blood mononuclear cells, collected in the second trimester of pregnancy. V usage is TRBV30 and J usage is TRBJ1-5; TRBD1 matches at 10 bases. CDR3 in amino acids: CAWATGTGEYQPQHF. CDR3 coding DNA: TGTGCCTGGGCCACCGGGACAGGGGAGTATCAGCCCCAGCATTTT.